This T cell receptor beta chain is from a study of OX40 agonist ivuxolimab in advanced cancers. V shed 8 bases and J shed 1 base, with 14 bases lying between them. This CDR3 spans 14 amino acids. The V gene's germline CDR1 is MNHEY and CDR2 SVGAGI. Sequencing used immunoSEQ multiplex PCR; TCRdb keeps in-frame clones, though not all of them. The data show tens of thousands of clones, 75% to 90% seen once. The sequence derives from an adult with an advanced solid tumor such as melanoma, head and neck, liver or kidney cancer. The chain couples TRBV6-5 to TRBJ1-2; D is uncertain. Here the sequenced sample was CD4+ or CD8+ T cells sorted from blood, taken in a trial of the OX40 agonist ivuxolimab. The CDR3 sequence is CASGLRHLNYGYTF. The CDR3 DNA reads as TGTGCCAGCGGCCTGAGACACCTTAACTATGGCTACACCTTC.